A selection of T cell receptor beta chains follows, all from one sample in a study of T cells in Graves' hyperthyroidism and ophthalmopathy. MiXCR, run by TCRdb on the multiplex PCR reads, gives a single entry per CDR3 protein. The table lists around 700,000 distinct CDR3 sequences, 35% of them singletons, with 31% in the top ten. The sequencing input was blood. The origin of the receptors is a woman aged 40 to 49 with Graves' hyperthyroidism. Both conserved end residues are part of each CDR3.

>TRBV25-1
CASSGTGEFREQYF
>TRBV20-1
CSARDHHVTVYTEAFF
>TRBV29-1
CSVKTVSYEQYF
>TRBV9
CASSLAWDSLSYNEQFF
>TRBV7-2
CASSQVSGGVYEQYF
>TRBV9
CASSQGKGLERETQYF
>TRBV10-2
CASSEGERETQYF
>TRBV10-1
CASSELNRGELFF
>TRBV2
CASSMRQAKTANYGYTF
>TRBV18
CASSPSDFAGNQPQHF
>TRBV29-1
CSASAGLGTDTQYF
>TRBV6-5
CASSWRGYEAFF
>TRBV20-1
CSARDLFTDTDLF
>TRBV5-4
CASSLYKGGLDTEAFF
>TRBV4-1
CASREGTEQFF
>TRBV10-3
CAISAGGWWQPQHF
>TRBV12-3/TRBV12-4
CASSRQGDDEKLFF
>TRBV9
CASSVGVGLSSYEQYF
>TRBV7-6
CASSYTGSGSGELFF
>TRBV19
CASSRGGNTGELFF
>TRBV4-1
CASSQATGNTEAFF
>TRBV7-2
CASSLTRQGVSNTEAFF
>TRBV14
CASSSQPNRYEQYF
>TRBV29-1
CSVDGQGGRDTQYF
>TRBV5-1
CASSSPSGGAEAFF
>TRBV19
CASSGTPLHF
>TRBV6-1
CASSRNREPYEQYF
>TRBV7-2
CASSGGIRAKNIQYF
>TRBV19
CASTGQLTRNEAFF